A single sample gave rise to the 26 T cell receptor beta chains below, sequenced in a study of blood T cell repertoires in COVID-19. Assay: immunoSEQ multiplex PCR; the TCRdb copy retains only in-frame clones and omits some. The table has fewer than 300,000 clones, more than 80% seen once. Sample: PBMCs or T cells enriched from blood (not recorded which). These receptors originate from a woman aged 25 to 39 who had recovered from COVID-19.

The rearrangement links TRBV28 to TRBJ1-2; TRBD1 matches 7 bases. The germline V gene encodes CDR1 MDHEN and CDR2 SYDVKM. V lost 8 bases to trimming and J lost 7 bases; unmatched junction nucleotides: 7. The CDR3 extends over 12 amino acids. CDR3 DNA sequence: TGTGCCAGCCTCAGGGGGTTATCTGGCTACACCTTC. Translation: CASLRGLSGYTF.

V and J are TRBV10-1 and TRBJ1-2, with no clear D. Germline V gene data show CDR1 as WNHNN and CDR2 as SYGVQD (reference sequence). The length of the CDR3 is 13 residues. V was pared by 7 bases and J by 8 bases, with 17 bases between. This CDR3 reads CASTPTRSGGYTF. CDR3 DNA sequence: TGCGCCAGCACTCCGACCCGCTCGGGAGGCTACACCTTC.

The rearrangement links TRBV4-3 to TRBJ2-3; TRBD2 matches at 10 bases. V was pared by 1 base and J by 4 bases, with 8 bases of the junction left unmatched. This CDR3 is 17 amino acids long. From germline, CDR1 is LGHNA and CDR2 YSLEER. CDR3 residues: CASSQAGASGSADTQYF. The CDR3, as DNA: TGCGCCAGCAGCCAAGCCGGGGCTAGCGGGAGTGCAGATACGCAGTATTTT.

The chain joins TRBV7-9 to TRBJ2-5; a possible D gene is TRBD1 (6 bases). Germline lookup yields CDR1 SEHNR and CDR2 FQNEAQ (reference sequence). The CDR3 runs 14 residues. The V end lost 5 bases, the J end lost 0 bases, and 10 bases lay between the germline ends. The chain's CDR3 is CASSPGQYQETQYF. The CDR3 nucleotides are TGTGCCAGCAGCCCCGGACAGTACCAAGAGACCCAGTACTTC.

The rearrangement links TRBV2 to TRBJ2-7, with D unresolved. The CDR3 runs 13 residues. Trimming shortened V by 6 bases and J by 2 bases, and 11 bases separated the two germline ends. Germline V gives CDR1 SNHLY, CDR2 FYNNEI. CDR3 DNA: TGTGCCAGCAGCACCCTCTATGCCTACGAGCAGTACTTC. It encodes CASSTLYAYEQYF.

V is TRBV19 and J is TRBJ2-3; TRBD1 matches 7 bases. The CDR3 is 14 amino acids. J was trimmed by 2 bases and V by 5 bases; bases with no gene match: 4. From germline, CDR1 is LNHDA and CDR2 SQIVND (reference sequence). Here the CDR3 reads CASSLGQSTDTQYF. As DNA, the CDR3 is TGTGCCAGTAGTTTGGGACAGTCCACAGATACGCAGTATTTT.

In its sample, this clone was seen once. The chain's CDR3 is CASSVGAFNTGELFF. CDR3 in DNA: TGTGCCAGCAGCGTAGGGGCTTTCAACACCGGGGAGCTGTTTTTT. The V and J genes are TRBV9 and TRBJ2-2, with D unclear. Per germline, CDR1 SGDLS and CDR2 YYNGEE. V shed 0 bases and J shed 2 bases, with 8 bases lying between them. This CDR3 comprises 15 residues. The full variable domain, in which reference TRBV9 and TRBJ2-2 provide the parts outside the CDR3, is DSGVTQTPKHLITATGQRVTLRCSPRSGDLSVYWYQQSLDQGLQFLIQYYNGEERAKGNILERFSAQQFPDLHSELNLSSLELGDSALYFCASSVGAFNTGELFFGEGSRLTVL.

This chain connects TRBV24-1 to TRBJ2-2; tentatively, D is TRBD1 (6 bases). The CDR3 contains 15 residues. Germline values: CDR1 KGHDR, CDR2 SFDVKD. V was pared by 2 bases and J by 6 bases, with 12 bases between. As DNA, the CDR3 is TGTGCCACCAGTGATTGGACAGAACGGTCCGGGGAGCTGTTTTTT. The encoded protein is CATSDWTERSGELFF.

The chain uses TRBV30 and TRBJ2-1; 13 bases line up with TRBD2. Germline V gene sequence: CDR1 GTSNPN, CDR2 SVGIG (reference sequence). The CDR3 extends over 15 amino acids. V was pared by 5 bases and J by 6 bases, with 7 bases of the junction left unmatched. The CDR3 sequence: CAWVLLAGGPNEQFF. CDR3 sequence (DNA): TGTGCCTGGGTACTACTAGCGGGAGGGCCCAATGAGCAGTTCTTC.

This clone was observed once. V and J are TRBV5-1 and TRBJ2-3; unclear D gene. This CDR3 is built from 13 residues. V lost 5 bases, J lost 1 base, and 8 bases lay in between. Germline lookup yields CDR1 SGHRS and CDR2 YFSETQ. CDR3 sequence (DNA): TGCGCCAGCAGACACGAGGGCACAGATACGCAGTATTTT. Translating gives CASRHEGTDTQYF.

The CDR3: CASRRHLNTEAFF. In nucleotides, the CDR3 is TGTGCCAGCCGTAGACACCTTAACACTGAAGCTTTCTTT. The V and J genes are TRBV2 and TRBJ1-1, with unresolved D. CDR3 length: 13 residues. Germline CDR1 reads SNHLY; CDR2 reads FYNNEI. Between the trimmed V and J ends, which lost 8 bases and 2 bases, there was a span of 12 bases. The entire variable domain, with the rest obtained from reference TRBV2 and TRBJ1-1, is as follows: EPEVTQTPSHQVTQMGQEVILRCVPISNHLYFYWYRQILGQKVEFLVSFYNNEISEKSEIFDDQFSVERPDGSNFTLKIRSTKLEDSAMYFCASRRHLNTEAFFGQGTRLTVV.

This clone was detected only once. This chain joins TRBV2 and TRBJ2-2; 14 bases map to TRBD2. The CDR3 contains 17 residues. Trimming removed 3 bases from V and 5 bases from J; junction bases left unmatched: 5. CDR1 SNHLY and CDR2 FYNNEI come from the germline V gene. CDR3 loop: CASSDPGLAGVTGELFF. As DNA, the CDR3 is TGTGCCAGCAGTGACCCGGGACTAGCGGGAGTGACCGGGGAGCTGTTTTTT.

The rearrangement joins TRBV15 to TRBJ2-7; 10 bases fit TRBD2. The CDR3 loop spans 15 amino acids. Losses at the gene ends were 1 base for V and 0 bases for J; bases not matched to a gene: 0. In germline, CDR1 is LNHNV, CDR2 YYDKDF (reference sequence). The CDR3, as DNA: TGTGCCACCAGCAGAGCTAGCGGGAGCTCCTACGAGCAGTACTTC. It specifies CATSRASGSSYEQYF.

This chain joins TRBV7-2 and TRBJ2-7, with 8 bases aligning to TRBD2. Trimming took 1 base from V and 5 from J; bases not matched to a gene: 7. Germline lookup yields CDR1 SGHTA and CDR2 FQGNSA. The CDR3 is 15 amino acids. CDR3 in DNA: TGTGCCAGCAGCTTAGGATCAGGCGGGAGGAACGAGCAGTACTTC. The encoded protein is CASSLGSGGRNEQYF.

V and J are TRBV5-1 and TRBJ2-5; D perhaps matches TRBD1 (6 bases). V was pared by 3 bases and J by 2 bases, with 11 bases between. The CDR3 spans 14 residues. Germline V gene sequence: CDR1 SGHRS, CDR2 YFSETQ. CDR3 DNA: TGCGCCAGCAGCTCTGGACAGAAACAAGAGACCCAGTACTTC. This encodes CASSSGQKQETQYF.

This chain links TRBV3-1 (or the pseudogene TRBV3-2) with TRBJ2-2, with D possibly matching TRBD2 (5 bases). The CDR3 length is 15 residues. Between the trimmed V and J ends, which lost 4 bases and 3 bases, there was a span of 12 bases. Germline loops: CDR1 LGHDT, CDR2 YNNKEL (reference sequence). CDR3 region: CASSRSLGHTGELFF. The CDR3 DNA reads TGTGCCAGCAGCCGATCACTAGGGCACACCGGGGAGCTGTTTTTT.

The chain combines TRBV10-3 with TRBJ1-1, with D hard to call. V was clipped by 2 bases and J by 1 base, with 14 bases between them. Germline-derived CDR1 and CDR2 are ENHRY and SYGVKD. The length of the CDR3 is 16 residues. The CDR3: CAISEIGSSGNTEAFF. The CDR3 coding sequence is TGTGCCATCAGTGAGATCGGTTCGAGTGGGAACACTGAAGCTTTCTTT.

The CDR3 here is CASSYTTSRSYEQYF. The CDR3 nucleotides read TGTGCCAGCAGTTACACTACTAGCCGATCCTACGAGCAGTACTTC. V and J are TRBV6-5 and TRBJ2-7; D might be TRBD2 (6 bases). CDR1 is MNHEY and CDR2 is SVGAGI in the germline V gene. V lost 2 bases to trimming and J lost 1 base, with 12 bases between them. There are 15 residues in the CDR3.

The chain employs TRBV27 and TRBJ2-1, with 12 bases fitting TRBD2. Germline V lookup: CDR1 MNHEY, CDR2 SMNVEV (reference sequence). V was clipped by 5 bases and J by 9 bases; unmatched bases: 11. The CDR3 length is 16 residues. CDR3 sequence reads: CASSRFTSGRTGEQFF. CDR3 sequence (DNA): TGTGCCAGCAGTCGCTTTACTAGCGGGAGGACCGGTGAGCAGTTCTTC.

The chain joins TRBV2 to TRBJ1-5, with D possibly matching TRBD1 (6 bases). V lost 4 bases, J lost 6 bases, and 13 bases lay in between. The germline V gene has CDR1 SNHLY and CDR2 FYNNEI. The length of the CDR3 is 14 residues. CDR3 region: CASSVRGGLQPQHF. The CDR3 DNA reads as TGTGCCAGCAGTGTACGCGGGGGGCTTCAGCCCCAGCATTTT.

V is TRBV5-4 and J is TRBJ2-3, with 10 positions matching TRBD2. V trimming: 4 bases; J trimming: 0 bases; junction bases outside the gene matches: 2. Per the germline V gene, CDR1 is SGHNT and CDR2 is YYREEE (reference sequence). This CDR3 spans 15 amino acids. Here the CDR3 reads CASSPGLASTDTQYF. For the CDR3, the DNA is TGTGCCAGCAGCCCGGGACTAGCGAGCACAGATACGCAGTATTTT.

The chain recombines TRBV19 with TRBJ2-2; 9 nucleotides line up with TRBD2. CDR3 size: 15 residues. J gave up 4 bases and V 7 bases, and 7 bases lay outside the gene matches. Germline-derived CDR1 and CDR2 are LNHDA and SQIVND (reference sequence). CDR3 bases: TGTGCCAGTACCGCGACTAGCGGTTTCACCGGGGAGCTGTTTTTT. The encoded protein is CASTATSGFTGELFF.

This clone was seen a few times. V and J are TRBV6-1 and TRBJ2-1; 9 bases match TRBD2. This CDR3 comprises 16 residues. J gave up 3 bases and V 2 bases, and 5 bases lay outside the gene matches. Germline CDR1 MNHNS, CDR2 SASEGT. The CDR3 region is CASSERAGGGYNEQFF. The CDR3 nucleotides are TGTGCCAGCAGTGAAAGGGCGGGAGGGGGCTACAATGAGCAGTTCTTC.

V usage is TRBV28 and J usage is TRBJ2-2; D unresolved. Germline assignment: CDR1 MDHEN and CDR2 SYDVKM. CDR3 length: 15 amino acids. Between the trimmed V and J ends, which lost 6 bases and 2 bases, there was a span of 13 bases. CDR3 nucleotides: TGTGCCAGCAGGTTTGCGACGACAAACACCGGGGAGCTGTTTTTT. Its translation is CASRFATTNTGELFF.

The rearrangement links TRBV19 to TRBJ1-1; D ambiguous. CDR1 LNHDA and CDR2 SQIVND come from the germline V gene (reference sequence). V lost 9 bases, J lost 2 bases, and 19 bases lay in between. This CDR3 has 15 residues. CDR3 sequence (DNA): TGTGCCAGCCAAGATTCCCTCCCTACCAACACTGAAGCTTTCTTT. Amino acids: CASQDSLPTNTEAFF.

The chain recombines TRBV28 with TRBJ2-5; the D is unclear. V was clipped by 6 bases and J by 0 bases, with 14 bases between them. Germline V gene lookup returns CDR1 MDHEN and CDR2 SYDVKM. CDR3 length: 15 amino acids. CDR3 nucleotides: TGTGCCAGCAGCTACAGAACAGAGTACCAAGAGACCCAGTACTTC. It encodes CASSYRTEYQETQYF.